The 5 T cell receptor beta chains below all came from one sample that was sequenced in a study of blood T cell repertoires in COVID-19 (dated by TCRdb to the early 2020s). The library was made by the immunoSEQ multiplex PCR assay. Imported from immuneACCESS, the table was reduced by TCRdb to in-frame sequences with V and J called. These copies leave out some clones; in studies compared against another copy, an unresolved V gene accounts for under half, and the cause of the remainder is not known. This sample holds about 170,000 clones; roughly 85% were observed only once. Around 3.2% of the sample is in the top ten clones. Sequences were obtained from peripheral blood. These TCRs come from a human donor with acute or convalescent COVID-19. The donor label of this sample is uncertain.

This clone was seen only once. V usage is TRBV4-1 and J usage is TRBJ2-3, with TRBD2 identical over 12 bases. V was clipped by 0 bases and J by 2 bases; unmatched bases: 6. Germline CDR1 reads MGHRA; CDR2 reads YSYEKL. CDR3 size: 18 residues. As DNA, the CDR3 is TGCGCCAGCAGCCAAGATGGGCTAGCGGGGGGGCCCACAGATACGCAGTATTTT. Translated, it gives CASSQDGLAGGPTDTQYF.

The CDR3 spells CASSLDRGANQPQHF. The DNA for the CDR3 is TGCGCCAGCAGCTTAGACAGGGGTGCCAATCAGCCCCAGCATTTT. The chain employs TRBV5-1 and TRBJ1-5, with 8 bases fitting TRBD1. The V segment lost 2 bases and the J segment 3 bases; nucleotides outside the gene matches: 4. The CDR3 runs to 15 residues. Germline CDR1 is SGHRS and CDR2 is YFSETQ.

The CDR3 spells CASGLGGEQYF. Written as DNA, the CDR3 is TGTGCCAGCGGTTTGGGGGGCGAGCAGTACTTC. The chain recombines TRBV6-6 with TRBJ2-7, with D possibly being TRBD2 (6 bases). V lost 8 bases and J 6 bases, leaving 11 bases between the germline ends. The CDR3 contains 11 residues. The germline V gene has CDR1 MNHNY and CDR2 SVGAGI (reference sequence).

This clone was detected only once. The chain has TRBV19 and TRBJ2-3, with 7 bases lining up with TRBD2. Trimming took 4 bases from V and 2 from J; bases not matched to a gene: 9. CDR3 length: 16 amino acids. The V gene's germline CDR1 is LNHDA and CDR2 SQIVND (reference sequence). The CDR3 bases are TGTGCCAGTAGTAGATGGACTAGACCGAACACAGATACGCAGTATTTT. It is translated as CASSRWTRPNTDTQYF.

In nucleotides, the CDR3 is TGTGCCAGCAGTCCTAGACAGGGGGCGAAGATCACTGAAGCTTTCTTT. This translates into CASSPRQGAKITEAFF. The chain employs TRBV28 and TRBJ1-1, with TRBD1 matching over 10 bases. Germline V CDR1 and CDR2: MDHEN, SYDVKM. V was clipped by 5 bases and J by 4 bases; unmatched bases: 10. The CDR3 totals 16 residues.